This is a list of T cell receptor beta chains from one sample in a study of blood T cell repertoires in COVID-19. This table comes from immunoSEQ multiplex PCR, and its TCRdb copy is limited to in-frame clones, with some not included. The top ten hold 0.95% to 1.1% of the sample, which has more than 350,000 clones, 75% to 90% seen once. The sequencing input was PBMCs or T cells enriched from blood (not recorded which). The receptors were gathered from a man aged 18 to 29 who had recovered from COVID-19. CDR3s include the opening cysteine and the closing phenylalanine or tryptophan. D genes are given only for firm matches. Size tells how often a clone was seen (once, few, many) or the class of an expanded clone, and some rows leave it out.

d_call: .
clone_size: .
v_call: TRBV4-1
j_call: TRBJ1-2
cdr3_aa: CASAPTVGYGYTF
cdr3_nt: TGCGCCAGCGCTCCGACGGTCGGGTATGGCTACACCTTC

d_call: .
clone_size: .
v_call: TRBV7-9
j_call: TRBJ2-7
cdr3_aa: CASSPGGAGEQYF
cdr3_nt: TGTGCCAGCAGCCCTGGGGGGGCGGGCGAGCAGTACTTC

d_call: TRBD1
clone_size: .
v_call: TRBV18
j_call: TRBJ1-2
cdr3_aa: CASSETGDYGYTF
cdr3_nt: TGTGCCAGCTCAGAGACAGGGGACTATGGCTACACCTTC

d_call: .
clone_size: .
v_call: TRBV18
j_call: TRBJ2-5
cdr3_aa: CASSPPRGGQETQYF
cdr3_nt: TGTGCCAGCTCACCACCCCGAGGGGGCCAAGAGACCCAGTACTTC

d_call: TRBD1
clone_size: .
v_call: TRBV6-2/TRBV6-3
j_call: TRBJ1-4
cdr3_aa: CASSQTGGEEKLFF
cdr3_nt: TGTGCCAGCAGCCAAACAGGGGGCGAAGAAAAACTGTTTTTT

d_call: TRBD2
clone_size: .
v_call: TRBV19
j_call: TRBJ2-2
cdr3_aa: CASSLAANTGELFF
cdr3_nt: TGTGCCAGTTCACTAGCGGCGAACACCGGGGAGCTGTTTTTT

d_call: .
clone_size: few
v_call: TRBV6-4
j_call: TRBJ2-2
cdr3_aa: CASSEGDSNTGELFF
cdr3_nt: TGTGCCAGCAGTGAAGGGGACTCGAACACCGGGGAGCTGTTTTTT

d_call: .
clone_size: .
v_call: TRBV18
j_call: TRBJ2-1
cdr3_aa: CASSPLSGSSYNEQFF
cdr3_nt: TGTGCCAGCTCACCACTTAGCGGATCCTCCTACAATGAGCAGTTCTTC

d_call: .
clone_size: few
v_call: TRBV30
j_call: TRBJ1-2
cdr3_aa: CAWSFSDYGYTF
cdr3_nt: TGTGCCTGGAGCTTTAGCGACTATGGCTACACCTTC

d_call: .
clone_size: .
v_call: TRBV12-3/TRBV12-4
j_call: TRBJ1-1
cdr3_aa: CATTNPGVTEAFF
cdr3_nt: TGTGCCACTACGAACCCAGGGGTCACTGAAGCTTTCTTT

d_call: TRBD2
clone_size: .
v_call: TRBV15
j_call: TRBJ2-6
cdr3_aa: CATSRISSGSGANVLTF
cdr3_nt: TGTGCCACCAGCAGAATATCTAGCGGCTCTGGGGCCAACGTCCTGACTTTC

d_call: TRBD2
clone_size: .
v_call: TRBV7-3
j_call: TRBJ2-1
cdr3_aa: CASSPGTSGLISYNEQFF
cdr3_nt: TGTGCCAGCAGCCCCGGGACTAGCGGTCTAATTTCCTACAATGAGCAGTTCTTC

d_call: TRBD2
clone_size: .
v_call: TRBV3-1/TRBV3-2
j_call: TRBJ2-5
cdr3_aa: CASSLPRGRGETQYF
cdr3_nt: TGTGCCAGCAGCCTCCCCCGAGGGCGGGGGGAGACCCAGTACTTC

d_call: .
clone_size: .
v_call: TRBV5-1
j_call: TRBJ1-5
cdr3_aa: CASSLDSDRRWPQHF
cdr3_nt: TGCGCCAGCAGTCTCGACTCTGACAGGCGCTGGCCCCAGCATTTT

d_call: TRBD1
clone_size: few
v_call: TRBV5-1
j_call: TRBJ1-3
cdr3_aa: CASSSQPGQLSNTIYF
cdr3_nt: TGCGCCAGCAGCTCTCAACCGGGACAGCTATCAAACACCATATATTTT